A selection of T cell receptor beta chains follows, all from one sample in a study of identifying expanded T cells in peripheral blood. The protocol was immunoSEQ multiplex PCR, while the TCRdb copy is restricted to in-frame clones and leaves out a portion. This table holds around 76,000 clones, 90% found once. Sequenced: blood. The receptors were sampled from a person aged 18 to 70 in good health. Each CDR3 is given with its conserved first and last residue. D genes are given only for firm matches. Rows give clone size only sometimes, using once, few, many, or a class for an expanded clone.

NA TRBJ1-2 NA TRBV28 CASSLPGAGTNYGYTF TGTGCCAGCAGTTTACCAGGGGCAGGAACTAACTATGGCTACACCTTC
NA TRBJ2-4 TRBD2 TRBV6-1 CASRGDYRNGVQYF TGTGCCAGCAGGGGGGACTACCGCAATGGGGTTCAGTACTTC
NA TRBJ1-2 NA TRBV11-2 CASSRTGFTYGYTF TGTGCCAGCAGTCGCACAGGGTTTACCTATGGCTACACCTTC
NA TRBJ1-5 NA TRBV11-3 CASGVWPDSNQPQHF TGTGCCAGCGGCGTCTGGCCCGATAGCAATCAGCCCCAGCATTTT
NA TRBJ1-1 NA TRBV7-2 CANSLMSGLNTEAFF TGTGCCAACAGCCTAATGTCAGGGTTGAACACTGAAGCTTTCTTT
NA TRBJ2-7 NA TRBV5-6 CASSLGAGGYEQYF TGTGCCAGCAGCCTGGGGGCCGGGGGCTACGAGCAGTACTTC
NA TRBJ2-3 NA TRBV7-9 CASSLLGDTQYF TGTGCCAGCAGCCTATTGGGAGATACGCAGTATTTT
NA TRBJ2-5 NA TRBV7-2 CASSATRQETQYF TGTGCCAGCAGCGCAACTAGGCAAGAGACCCAGTACTTC
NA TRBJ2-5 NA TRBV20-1 CSARVSDAQYF TGCAGTGCTAGAGTATCCGACGCCCAGTACTTC
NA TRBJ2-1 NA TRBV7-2 CASSSLTGSYNEQFF TGTGCCAGCAGCTCCTTGACTGGCTCCTACAATGAGCAGTTCTTC
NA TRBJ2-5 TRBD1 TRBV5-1 CASSLGDRFVGETQYF TGCGCCAGCAGCTTGGGGGACAGGTTCGTTGGAGAGACCCAGTACTTC
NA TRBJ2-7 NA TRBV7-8 CASSLVDEQYF TGTGCCAGCAGCTTAGTAGATGAGCAGTACTTC
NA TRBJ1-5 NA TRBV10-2 CASSPGYSNQPQHF TGCGCCAGCAGCCCCGGATACAGCAATCAGCCCCAGCATTTT
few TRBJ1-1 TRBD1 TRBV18 CASSPGQGTEAFF TGTGCCAGCTCACCGGGACAGGGCACTGAAGCTTTCTTT
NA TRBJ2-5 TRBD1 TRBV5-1 CASSRGTGRWEETQYF TGCGCCAGCAGCCGCGGGACAGGGCGGTGGGAAGAGACCCAGTACTTC